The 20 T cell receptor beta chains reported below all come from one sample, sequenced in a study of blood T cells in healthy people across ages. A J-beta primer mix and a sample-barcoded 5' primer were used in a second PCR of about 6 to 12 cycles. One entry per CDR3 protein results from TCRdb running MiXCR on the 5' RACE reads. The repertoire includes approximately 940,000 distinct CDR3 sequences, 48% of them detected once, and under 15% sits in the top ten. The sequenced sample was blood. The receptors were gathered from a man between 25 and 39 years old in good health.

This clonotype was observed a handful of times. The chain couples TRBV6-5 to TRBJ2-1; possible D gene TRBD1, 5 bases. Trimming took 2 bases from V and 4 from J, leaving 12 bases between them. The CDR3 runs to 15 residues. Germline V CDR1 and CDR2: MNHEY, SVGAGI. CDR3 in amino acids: CASSYEQVPYNEQFF. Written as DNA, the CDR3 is TGTGCCAGCAGTTACGAACAGGTGCCTTACAATGAGCAGTTCTTC.

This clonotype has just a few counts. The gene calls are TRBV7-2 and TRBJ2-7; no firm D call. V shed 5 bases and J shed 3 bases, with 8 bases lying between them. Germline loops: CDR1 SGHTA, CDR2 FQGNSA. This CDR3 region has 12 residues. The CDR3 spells CASSQQSYEQYF. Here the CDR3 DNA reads TGTGCCAGCAGCCAACAGAGCTACGAGCAGTACTTC.

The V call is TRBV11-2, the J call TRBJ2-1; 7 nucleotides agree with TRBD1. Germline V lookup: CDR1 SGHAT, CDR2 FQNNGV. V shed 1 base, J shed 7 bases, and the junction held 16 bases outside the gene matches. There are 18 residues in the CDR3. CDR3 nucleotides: TGTGCCAGCAGCTTAGGGTTGGACCAGGGGGTTTCTACTAATGAGCAGTTCTTC. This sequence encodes CASSLGLDQGVSTNEQFF.

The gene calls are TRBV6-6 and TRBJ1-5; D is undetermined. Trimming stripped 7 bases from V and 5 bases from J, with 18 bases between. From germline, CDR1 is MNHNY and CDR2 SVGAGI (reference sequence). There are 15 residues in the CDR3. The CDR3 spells CASTKLGGGDQPQHF. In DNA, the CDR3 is TGTGCCAGCACTAAACTGGGCGGCGGGGATCAGCCCCAGCATTTT.

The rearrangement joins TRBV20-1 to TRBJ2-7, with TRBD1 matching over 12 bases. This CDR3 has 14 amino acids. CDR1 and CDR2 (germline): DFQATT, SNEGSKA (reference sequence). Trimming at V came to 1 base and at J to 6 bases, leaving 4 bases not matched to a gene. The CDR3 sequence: CSARVGTGGSEQYF. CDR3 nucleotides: TGCAGTGCTAGAGTTGGGACAGGGGGCTCCGAGCAGTACTTC.

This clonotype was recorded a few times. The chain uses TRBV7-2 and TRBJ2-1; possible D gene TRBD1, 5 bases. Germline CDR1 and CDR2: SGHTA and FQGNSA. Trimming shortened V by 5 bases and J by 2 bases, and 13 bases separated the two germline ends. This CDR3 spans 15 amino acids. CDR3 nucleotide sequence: TGTGCCAGCAGCCAGGGCCGTACTACCTACAATGAGCAGTTCTTC. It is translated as CASSQGRTTYNEQFF.

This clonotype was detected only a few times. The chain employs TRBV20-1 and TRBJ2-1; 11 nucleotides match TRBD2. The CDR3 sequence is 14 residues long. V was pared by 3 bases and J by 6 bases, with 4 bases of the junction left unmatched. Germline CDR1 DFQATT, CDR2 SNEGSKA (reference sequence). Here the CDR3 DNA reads TGCAGTGCTAGTACGACTAGCGGGGTCAATGAGCAGTTCTTC. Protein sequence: CSASTTSGVNEQFF.

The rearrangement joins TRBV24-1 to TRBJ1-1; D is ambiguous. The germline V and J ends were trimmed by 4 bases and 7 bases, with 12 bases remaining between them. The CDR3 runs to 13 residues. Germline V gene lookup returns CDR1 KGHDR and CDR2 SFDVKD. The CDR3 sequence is CATSDPNLGEAFF. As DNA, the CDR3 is TGTGCCACCAGTGACCCGAACCTTGGTGAAGCTTTCTTT.

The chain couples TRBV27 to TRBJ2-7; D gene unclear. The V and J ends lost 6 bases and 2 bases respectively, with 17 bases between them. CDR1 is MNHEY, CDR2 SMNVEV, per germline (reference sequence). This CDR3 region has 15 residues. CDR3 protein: CASRFLSVGTYEQYF. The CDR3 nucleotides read TGTGCCAGCAGGTTCCTTTCGGTCGGCACCTACGAGCAGTACTTC.

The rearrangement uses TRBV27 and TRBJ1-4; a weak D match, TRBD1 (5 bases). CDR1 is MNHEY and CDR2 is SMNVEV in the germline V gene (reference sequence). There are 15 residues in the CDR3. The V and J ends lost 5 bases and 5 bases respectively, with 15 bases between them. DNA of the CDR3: TGTGCCAGCAGTCGGAGGGGCGGTGGCAATGAAAAACTGTTTTTT. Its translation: CASSRRGGGNEKLFF.

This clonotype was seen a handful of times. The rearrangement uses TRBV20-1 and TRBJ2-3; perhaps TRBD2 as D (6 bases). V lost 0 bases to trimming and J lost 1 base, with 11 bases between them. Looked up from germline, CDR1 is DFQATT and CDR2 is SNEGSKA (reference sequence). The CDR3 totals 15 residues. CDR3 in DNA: TGCAGTGCTAGAGATCTACAGCGGGGCACAGATACGCAGTATTTT. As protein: CSARDLQRGTDTQYF.

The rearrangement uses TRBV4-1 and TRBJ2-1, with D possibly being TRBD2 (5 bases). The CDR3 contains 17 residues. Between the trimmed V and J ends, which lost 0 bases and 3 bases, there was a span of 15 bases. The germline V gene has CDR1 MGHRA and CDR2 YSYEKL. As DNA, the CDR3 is TGCGCCAGCAGCCAAGATCAGGACCCTGGAGGCTACAATGAGCAGTTCTTC. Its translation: CASSQDQDPGGYNEQFF.

The DNA of the CDR3 is TGTGCCAGCAGCTTGGTTAGCGGGGGGGCGGATGAGCAGTTCTTC. Protein sequence: CASSLVSGGADEQFF. The rearrangement joins TRBV5-5 to TRBJ2-1; 11 bases align to TRBD2. Germline assignment: CDR1 SGHKS and CDR2 YYEKEE (reference sequence). J was trimmed by 8 bases and V by 0 bases; bases with no gene match: 4. This CDR3 contains 15 residues.

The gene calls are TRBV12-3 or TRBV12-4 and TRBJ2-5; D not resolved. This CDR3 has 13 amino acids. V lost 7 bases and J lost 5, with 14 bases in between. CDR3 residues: CASNSMVGETQYF. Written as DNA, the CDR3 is TGTGCCAGCAACAGCATGGTCGGGGAGACCCAGTACTTC.

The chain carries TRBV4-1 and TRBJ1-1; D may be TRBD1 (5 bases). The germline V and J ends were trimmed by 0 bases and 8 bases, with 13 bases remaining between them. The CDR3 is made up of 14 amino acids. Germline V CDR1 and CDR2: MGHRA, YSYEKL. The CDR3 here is CASSQDGSQGEAFF. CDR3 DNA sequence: TGCGCCAGCAGCCAAGATGGATCCCAGGGCGAAGCTTTCTTT.

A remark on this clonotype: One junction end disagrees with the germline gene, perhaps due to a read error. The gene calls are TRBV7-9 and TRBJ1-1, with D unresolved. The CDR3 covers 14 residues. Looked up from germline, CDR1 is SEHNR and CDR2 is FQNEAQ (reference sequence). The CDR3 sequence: CASSVAQANTEAFF. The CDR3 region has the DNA TGTGCCAGCAGCGTAGCGCAAGCGAACACTGAAGCTTTCTTT.

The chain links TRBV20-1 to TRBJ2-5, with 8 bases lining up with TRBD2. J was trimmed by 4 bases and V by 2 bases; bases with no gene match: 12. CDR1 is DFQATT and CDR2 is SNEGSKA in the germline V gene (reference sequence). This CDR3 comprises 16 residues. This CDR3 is CSARSRGGSLGETQYF. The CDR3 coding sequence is TGCAGTGCTAGATCTCGGGGGGGCAGTTTAGGAGAGACCCAGTACTTC.

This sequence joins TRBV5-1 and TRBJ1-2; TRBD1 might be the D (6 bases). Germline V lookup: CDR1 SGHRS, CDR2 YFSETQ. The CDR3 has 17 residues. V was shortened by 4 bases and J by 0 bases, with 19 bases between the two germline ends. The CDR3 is CASSPFLGGSPNYGYTF. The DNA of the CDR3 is TGCGCCAGCAGCCCCTTTCTAGGGGGAAGTCCTAACTATGGCTACACCTTC.

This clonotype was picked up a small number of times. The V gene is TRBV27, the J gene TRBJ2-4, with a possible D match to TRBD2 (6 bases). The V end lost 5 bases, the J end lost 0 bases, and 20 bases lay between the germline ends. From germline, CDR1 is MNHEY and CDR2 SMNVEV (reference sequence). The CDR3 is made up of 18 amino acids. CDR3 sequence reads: CASSPLWVSGIAKNIQYF. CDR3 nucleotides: TGTGCCAGCAGTCCACTGTGGGTTAGCGGTATAGCCAAAAACATTCAGTACTTC.

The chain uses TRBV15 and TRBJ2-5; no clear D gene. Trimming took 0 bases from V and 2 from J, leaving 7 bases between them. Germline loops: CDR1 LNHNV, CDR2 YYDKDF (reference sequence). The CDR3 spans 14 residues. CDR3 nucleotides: TGTGCCACCAGCAGAGATGTGGGGCAAGAGACCCAGTACTTC. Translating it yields CATSRDVGQETQYF.